The 13 T cell receptor beta chains presented below share a single source sample, sequenced in a study of cytomegalovirus exposure and HLA in healthy donors. The PCR had 60 Vbeta and 13 Jbeta primers. The table came from immunoSEQ multiplex PCR; TCRdb's copy has only in-frame clones and leaves some out. The profile covers 90,000 to 120,000 clones, with more than 70% appearing a single time and 7.5% to 9% taken by the ten largest. Sequenced sample: PBMCs. All receptors derive from a man aged 25 to 40 in good health and CMV-seronegative.

The rearrangement links TRBV6-1 to TRBJ2-7; 7 bases are shared with TRBD1. Germline V gene sequence: CDR1 MNHNS, CDR2 SASEGT. Losses at the gene ends were 5 bases for V and 1 base for J; bases not matched to a gene: 5. This CDR3 contains 14 residues. Here the CDR3 reads CASSRGPGSYEQYF. As DNA, the CDR3 is TGTGCCAGCAGTAGGGGGCCCGGATCCTACGAGCAGTACTTC.

The V gene is TRBV5-6, the J gene TRBJ2-3; no clear D. Trimming took 5 bases from V and 0 from J, leaving 7 bases between them. The length of the CDR3 is 13 residues. Germline V CDR1 and CDR2: SGHDT, YYEEEE. This CDR3 is CASRVQSTDTQYF. The CDR3 DNA reads as TGTGCCAGCAGGGTCCAGAGCACAGATACGCAGTATTTT. Based on the CDR3 plus reference TRBV5-6 and TRBJ2-3, the full variable domain is DAGVTQSPTHLIKTRGQQVTLRCSPKSGHDTVSWYQQALGQGPQFIFQYYEEEERQRGNFPDRFSGHQFPNYSSELNVNALLLGDSALYLCASRVQSTDTQYFGPGTRLTVL.

The chain has TRBV7-9 and TRBJ1-1; TRBD1 is a possible D gene (5 bases). This CDR3 has 13 residues. The germline CDR1 and CDR2 sequences are SEHNR and FQNEAQ (reference sequence). The V and J ends lost 1 base and 2 bases respectively, with 5 bases between them. The CDR3 DNA reads TGTGCCAGCAGCTTAGGGACAAACACTGAAGCTTTCTTT. This translates into CASSLGTNTEAFF.

The chain combines TRBV25-1 with TRBJ2-1; 9 nucleotides match TRBD2. Trimming at V came to 10 bases and at J to 3 bases, leaving 4 bases not matched to a gene. CDR1 is MGHDK, CDR2 SYGVNS, per germline. The CDR3 has 13 amino acids. The CDR3 region has the DNA TGTGCCACGGGACTAGCCCTCTACAATGAGCAGTTCTTC. Its translation: CATGLALYNEQFF.

The CDR3: CATRPDQGAGRDTQYF. Here the CDR3 DNA reads TGTGCCACCCGCCCCGACCAGGGAGCGGGCCGGGATACGCAGTATTTT. The rearrangement uses TRBV28 and TRBJ2-3; possible D gene TRBD2, 6 bases. The CDR3 loop spans 16 amino acids. Looked up from germline, CDR1 is MDHEN and CDR2 is SYDVKM. The germline V and J ends were trimmed by 10 bases and 6 bases, with 26 bases remaining between them.

This clone was detected only a few times. Here the CDR3 DNA reads TGTGCCAGCAGCGTCGAGGGCGGGGAGCCCCAGCATTTT. Amino acids: CASSVEGGEPQHF. The V call is TRBV9, the J call TRBJ1-5; D is ambiguous. The CDR3 consists of 13 residues. Germline V lookup: CDR1 SGDLS, CDR2 YYNGEE. With 2 bases removed from V and 8 bases from J, the gap between germline ends came to 11 bases.

The rearrangement links TRBV18 to TRBJ2-5, with D perhaps matching TRBD2 (5 bases). The length of the CDR3 is 13 residues. The germline V gene has CDR1 KGHSH and CDR2 LQKENI. Between the trimmed V and J ends, which lost 6 bases and 5 bases, there was a span of 13 bases. The CDR3 reads CASSRGPQETQYF. Here the CDR3 DNA reads TGTGCCAGCTCTCGAGGGCCTCAGGAGACCCAGTACTTC.

The gene calls are TRBV9 and TRBJ2-3; 8 bases match TRBD2. CDR1 is SGDLS and CDR2 is YYNGEE in the germline V gene. This CDR3 region has 15 residues. V dropped 5 bases and J dropped 5; count of bases not matched to a gene: 10. In DNA, the CDR3 is TGTGCCAGCAGTGGAAGCGGGAGTACGCGAGATACGCAGTATTTT. Encoded protein: CASSGSGSTRDTQYF.

The chain joins TRBV7-9 to TRBJ1-2; 7 nucleotides match TRBD1. V lost 0 bases to trimming and J lost 0 bases; unmatched junction nucleotides: 1. The CDR3 has 15 amino acids. Germline loops: CDR1 SEHNR, CDR2 FQNEAQ (reference sequence). CDR3 in amino acids: CASSLAGGTNYGYTF. CDR3 nucleotide sequence: TGTGCCAGCAGCTTAGCAGGGGGCACTAACTATGGCTACACCTTC.

This sequence joins TRBV7-9 and TRBJ2-3, with 8 bases that match TRBD1. Trimming removed 1 base from V and 0 bases from J; junction bases left unmatched: 3. The CDR3 totals 16 residues. Germline lookup yields CDR1 SEHNR and CDR2 FQNEAQ (reference sequence). This CDR3 reads CASSLGTGKSTDTQYF. The CDR3 bases are TGTGCCAGCAGCTTAGGGACAGGGAAAAGCACAGATACGCAGTATTTT.

This rearrangement joins TRBV9 to TRBJ2-3, with TRBD1 identical over 12 bases. Germline V lookup: CDR1 SGDLS, CDR2 YYNGEE. This CDR3 has 15 residues. The V and J ends lost 3 bases and 4 bases, in that order; junction bases with no gene match: 3. The CDR3 loop reads CASSGDRGPADTQYF. DNA for the CDR3: TGTGCCAGCAGCGGGGACAGGGGGCCTGCAGATACGCAGTATTTT.

Here the CDR3 reads CASSPGAAGREQYF. CDR3 nucleotide sequence: TGTGCCAGCTCACCTGGGGCGGCAGGGCGAGAGCAGTACTTC. This chain links TRBV18 with TRBJ2-7; weak D call: TRBD1 (5 bases). Germline lookup yields CDR1 KGHSH and CDR2 LQKENI. The CDR3 totals 14 residues. V was cut by 3 bases and J by 7 bases, with 16 bases left in between.

This clone was seen only a few times. This chain connects TRBV14 to TRBJ2-1; 7 bases line up with TRBD1. The trim removed 5 bases at V and 10 bases at J, leaving 8 bases unmatched. CDR3 size: 13 residues. Germline CDR1 SGHDN, CDR2 FVKESK. For the CDR3, the DNA is TGTGCCAGCAGCTCGGACAGGCGAGGGGAGCAGTTCTTC. This translates into CASSSDRRGEQFF.